Here is one T cell receptor beta chain with its context. Trimming took off 0 bases at V and 2 bases at J, with 11 bases between the two ends. The CDR3 has 15 residues. Per germline, CDR1 SGHKS and CDR2 YYEKEE (reference sequence). The entry originates in a study of blood T cell repertoires in COVID-19. Looking at the study overall: Nucleic acid was either cDNA or gDNA, and it came from T cells, B-cell-depleted T cells, or PBMCs.

Assay: immunoSEQ multiplex PCR; the TCRdb copy retains only in-frame clones and omits some. Of roughly 220,000 clones in the sample, approximately 86% were seen once. The sequenced sample consisted of peripheral blood. V usage is TRBV5-5 and J usage is TRBJ2-5, with no clear D. The origin of this receptor is a man aged 60 to 69 with acute or convalescent COVID-19. The DNA of the CDR3 is TGTGCCAGCAGCTTGGATTTGTGGGCTCAAGAGACCCAGTACTTC. The encoded protein is CASSLDLWAQETQYF.